Here is one TCR beta chain with its context. As yet, its antigen is unknown. The data originate from a study of response to subunit inactivated influenza vaccine. Overall study results and limits: Authors suggested few new T cells are recruited by each seasonal influenza vaccination.

TCRdb analysed the RT-PCR reads with MiXCR anew, one entry per CDR3 protein. Among 700,000 to 900,000 distinct CDR3 sequences listed, less than 25% were seen once. Germline CDR1 SGHRS, CDR2 YFSETQ. This CDR3 has 17 amino acids. V shed 1 base and J 3 bases; nucleotides not matched to a gene: 7. The sequences come from PBMCs from blood, collected roughly 5 days after vaccination. The genes are TRBV5-1 and TRBJ2-2; 9 bases fit TRBD2. The origin of this receptor is a man aged 50 to 60 who received an inactivated influenza vaccine. For the CDR3, the DNA is TGCGCCAGCAGCTTGAGTCAGCGGGAGGTTGACACCGGGGAGCTGTTTTTT. Protein sequence: CASSLSQREVDTGELFF.